Shown below are 8 T cell receptor beta chains from a single sample sequenced in a study of PD-L1 blockade in urothelial cancer. Libraries were prepared by immunoSEQ multiplex PCR; TCRdb keeps only in-frame clonotypes and omits some of them. The repertoire holds 35,000 to 45,000 clones, with about 89% as singletons. Stated time point: peripheral blood 6 weeks after treatment start. The input for sequencing was PBMCs, taken around atezolizumab (anti-PD-L1) treatment. Receptors originate from a man in his 70s with urothelial cancer.

CDR3 protein: CASSLYTGGQPQHF. The CDR3 DNA is TGTGCCAGCAGTTTATATACCGGGGGTCAGCCCCAGCATTTT. The rearrangement uses TRBV28 and TRBJ1-5, with D perhaps matching TRBD1 (5 bases). Germline V gene data show CDR1 as MDHEN and CDR2 as SYDVKM. The CDR3 extends over 14 amino acids. The germline V and J ends were trimmed by 1 base and 6 bases, with 10 bases remaining between them.

The CDR3 DNA follows: TGTGCCAGTAGTATAGGAGCGGCTAGCGGGCGAGGCAGAGAGCAGTACTTC. This translates into CASSIGAASGRGREQYF. This chain joins TRBV19 and TRBJ2-7; TRBD2 agrees at 8 bases. CDR3 length: 17 amino acids. Per the germline V gene, CDR1 is LNHDA and CDR2 is SQIVND (reference sequence). Trimming at V came to 1 base and at J to 7 bases, leaving 15 bases not matched to a gene. The variable domain in full, with the rest retrieved from reference TRBV19 and TRBJ2-7, is DGGITQSPKYLFRKEGQNVTLSCEQNLNHDAMYWYRQDPGQGLRLIYYSQIVNDFQKGDIAEGYSVSREKKESFPLTVTSAQKNPTAFYLCASSIGAASGRGREQYFGPGTRLTVT.

Turning to this clone: One junction end disagrees with the germline gene, perhaps due to a read error. The chain employs TRBV5-5 and TRBJ2-1; the D gene is possibly TRBD1 (6 bases). The CDR3 totals 17 residues. Germline loops: CDR1 SGHKS, CDR2 YYEKEE (reference sequence). CDR3 region: CASSLEDRRVSDKEQFF. Written as DNA, the CDR3 is TGTGCCAGCAGCTTGGAGGACAGAAGGGTAAGCGACAAAGAGCAGTTCTTC.

The rearrangement links TRBV7-2 to TRBJ2-1; the match to TRBD2 covers 13 bases. V lost 4 bases and J lost 8; bases outside the gene matches: 5. The CDR3 spans 15 residues. CDR1 SGHTA and CDR2 FQGNSA come from the germline V gene. The CDR3 loop reads CASSSGLAGVHEQFF. The CDR3 DNA reads TGTGCCAGCAGCTCCGGACTAGCGGGAGTGCATGAGCAGTTCTTC. The full variable domain, completed using reference TRBV7-2 and TRBJ2-1, is GAGVSQSPSNKVTEKGKDVELRCDPISGHTALYWYRQSLGQGLEFLIYFQGNSAPDKSGLPSDRFSAERTGGSVSTLTIQRTQQEDSAVYLCASSSGLAGVHEQFFGPGTRLTVL.

With regard to this clone: Its ends do not fully match the called genes, so a read error is possible. This sequence joins TRBV19 and TRBJ2-5; TRBD2 is a possible D gene (7 bases). The CDR3 is 14 amino acids. Per germline, CDR1 LNHDA and CDR2 SQIVND (reference sequence). For the CDR3, the DNA is TGTGCCAGTAGGGAGGGGGGGCCCCAACAGACCCAGTACTTC. Translation: CASREGGPQQTQYF.

This rearrangement joins TRBV12-5 to TRBJ1-4, with TRBD1 matching 8 bases. The CDR3 is made up of 13 amino acids. Trimming removed 8 bases from V and 6 bases from J; junction bases left unmatched: 5. Per germline, CDR1 LGHNT and CDR2 FRNRAP. The CDR3 reads CASKQGGHEKLFF. CDR3 sequence (DNA): TGTGCTAGTAAACAGGGGGGGCATGAAAAACTGTTTTTT.

This clone was seen just once. This chain uses TRBV7-8 with TRBJ2-2; 13 bases agree with TRBD2. CDR1 and CDR2 (germline): SGHVS, FQNEAQ. The CDR3 totals 17 residues. V shed 5 bases, J shed 4 bases, and the junction held 7 bases outside the gene matches. CDR3 sequence: CASSIRTSGSSTGELFF. CDR3 sequence (DNA): TGTGCCAGCAGCATCCGGACTAGCGGGAGTTCCACCGGGGAGCTGTTTTTT.

The count of this clone is one. V and J are TRBV30 and TRBJ1-2; the D is unclear. Germline CDR1 reads GTSNPN; CDR2 reads SVGIG (reference sequence). V was clipped by 2 bases and J by 2 bases, with 12 bases between them. The CDR3 contains 14 residues. The CDR3 DNA reads TGTGCCTGGAGTCCACAGACGGAAAACTATGGCTACACCTTC. It specifies CAWSPQTENYGYTF.